The text below deals with one T cell receptor beta chain. Only in-frame clones appear in the TCRdb table, and some are missing; sequencing was by immunoSEQ multiplex PCR. The table includes about 2 million clones, 85% to 95% detected once. The sample is drawn from a study of shared clonotypes between healthy human individuals. Overall study: Donor ages ranged 18 to 49 years: a couple of women, a few men.

CDR1 is SGHTA, CDR2 FQGNSA, per germline. The germline V and J ends were trimmed by 0 bases and 6 bases, with 18 bases remaining between them. The CDR3 contains 17 residues. The chain links TRBV7-2 to TRBJ2-1, with TRBD2 as a possible D gene (6 bases). Sequenced sample: naive CD4+ T cells sorted from blood. Subset meaning: CD45RA+ positively selected. The TCR was taken from a man between 18 and 29 years old in good health. The CDR3 sequence is CASSLAPLAAGTNEQFF. The CDR3 DNA reads TGTGCCAGCAGCTTAGCGCCGTTAGCGGCAGGTACCAATGAGCAGTTCTTC. Together with reference TRBV7-2 and TRBJ2-1, the CDR3 gives the full variable domain: GAGVSQSPSNKVTEKGKDVELRCDPISGHTALYWYRQSLGQGLEFLIYFQGNSAPDKSGLPSDRFSAERTGGSVSTLTIQRTQQEDSAVYLCASSLAPLAAGTNEQFFGPGTRLTVL.